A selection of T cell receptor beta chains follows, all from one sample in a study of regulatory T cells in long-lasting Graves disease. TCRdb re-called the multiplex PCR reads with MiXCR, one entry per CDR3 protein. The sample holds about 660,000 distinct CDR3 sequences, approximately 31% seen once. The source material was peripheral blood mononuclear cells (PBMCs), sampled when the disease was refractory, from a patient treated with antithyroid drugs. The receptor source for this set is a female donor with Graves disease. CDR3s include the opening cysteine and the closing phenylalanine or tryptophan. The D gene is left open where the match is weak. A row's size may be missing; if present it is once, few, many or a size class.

CDR3nt: TGTGCCAGCAAGGAGTGGGGGAGCAATCAGCCCCAGCATTTT; CDR3aa: CASKEWGSNQPQHF; abundance: few; j_gene: TRBJ1-5; d_gene: .; v_gene: TRBV12-3/TRBV12-4
CDR3nt: TGTGCCAGCAGTTTGCGCCTGCCGGCGGGGAACGAGCAGTACTTC; CDR3aa: CASSLRLPAGNEQYF; abundance: .; j_gene: TRBJ2-7; d_gene: .; v_gene: TRBV12-3/TRBV12-4
CDR3nt: TGCAGTGCTCCGAACGCAGGGGGAGCTAACACTGAAGCTTTCTTT; CDR3aa: CSAPNAGGANTEAFF; abundance: .; j_gene: TRBJ1-1; d_gene: TRBD1; v_gene: TRBV20-1
CDR3nt: TGTGCCTGGAGATCGGGACAGGGAGGGACCCAGTACTTC; CDR3aa: CAWRSGQGGTQYF; abundance: .; j_gene: TRBJ2-5; d_gene: TRBD1; v_gene: TRBV30
CDR3nt: TGTGCCAGTAGTAAACTACGTTTGGCCTATGGCTACACCTTC; CDR3aa: CASSKLRLAYGYTF; abundance: .; j_gene: TRBJ1-2; d_gene: .; v_gene: TRBV19
CDR3nt: TGCAGTATCCGATTGCGGGAGGGCCCCTACGAGCAGTACTTC; CDR3aa: CSIRLREGPYEQYF; abundance: .; j_gene: TRBJ2-7; d_gene: TRBD2; v_gene: TRBV20-1
CDR3nt: TGTGCCAGCAGCCGGCACAGGGCCCTAGGGGGCTACACCTTC; CDR3aa: CASSRHRALGGYTF; abundance: .; j_gene: TRBJ1-2; d_gene: .; v_gene: TRBV6-1
CDR3nt: TGTGCCAGCAGCTTGCGGGTTGGGGTCGCGACCCAGTACTTC; CDR3aa: CASSLRVGVATQYF; abundance: .; j_gene: TRBJ2-5; d_gene: .; v_gene: TRBV5-5
CDR3nt: TGTGCCAGCGGCCAGCGGACCTACAATGAGCAGTTCTTC; CDR3aa: CASGQRTYNEQFF; abundance: many; j_gene: TRBJ2-1; d_gene: .; v_gene: TRBV12-3/TRBV12-4
CDR3nt: TGTGCCAGCTCCCGGGGGGGCAGGGGGGGAGATCTCTATGGCTACACCTTC; CDR3aa: CASSRGGRGGDLYGYTF; abundance: many; j_gene: TRBJ1-2; d_gene: TRBD1; v_gene: TRBV12-3/TRBV12-4
CDR3nt: TGTGCCAGCAGTGGAAGGGGAGCTAACTATGGCTACACCTTC; CDR3aa: CASSGRGANYGYTF; abundance: few; j_gene: TRBJ1-2; d_gene: .; v_gene: TRBV6-1
CDR3nt: TGTGCCAGCAGCTCCCGGGACAGGGGTCCCCCTTCCTTC; CDR3aa: CASSSRDRGPPSF; abundance: .; j_gene: TRBJ2-7; d_gene: TRBD1; v_gene: TRBV7-3
CDR3nt: TGTGCCAGTAGTATGCGACCCACCGGGACAGGAAATCAGCCCCAGCATTTT; CDR3aa: CASSMRPTGTGNQPQHF; abundance: .; j_gene: TRBJ1-5; d_gene: TRBD1; v_gene: TRBV19
CDR3nt: TGTGCCAGCAGTTTAGGTCCGGGGGGCTATGAAAAACTGTTTTTT; CDR3aa: CASSLGPGGYEKLFF; abundance: many; j_gene: TRBJ1-4; d_gene: .; v_gene: TRBV12-3/TRBV12-4
CDR3nt: TGTGCCAGCAGCCTCGGACAGGGAATAACCTACGAGCAGTACTTC; CDR3aa: CASSLGQGITYEQYF; abundance: .; j_gene: TRBJ2-7; d_gene: TRBD1; v_gene: TRBV6-2/TRBV6-3
CDR3nt: TGTGCCAGCAGCCACACCCGAGCGGAGCGGCCTAAGACCCAGTACTTC; CDR3aa: CASSHTRAERPKTQYF; abundance: .; j_gene: TRBJ2-5; d_gene: .; v_gene: TRBV6-1
CDR3nt: TGTGCCATCCAAGTGGGAGGAGAGCAGTACTTC; CDR3aa: CAIQVGGEQYF; abundance: .; j_gene: TRBJ2-7; d_gene: .; v_gene: TRBV10-3
CDR3nt: TGTGCCACCAGCCTCCCTCGGGGACGCAACAATGAGCAGTTCTTC; CDR3aa: CATSLPRGRNNEQFF; abundance: few; j_gene: TRBJ2-1; d_gene: .; v_gene: TRBV15